The following is a TCR beta chain sequence with its context. The source of the sample is a study of T cells in Graves' hyperthyroidism and ophthalmopathy. Amplified regions were TCR beta CDR3 sequences from RNA transcripts. The HTBI primer set served for first-round RT-PCR of the TCR CDR3. TCRdb used MiXCR to reprocess the multiplex PCR reads, holding one entry per CDR3 protein. The sample lists about 610,000 distinct CDR3 sequences, around 42% occurring once. Stable disease denoted Graves' hyperthyroidism without ophthalmopathy progression within 18 months. Hyperthyroidism patients were newly diagnosed, had disease duration under 2 months, and were aged 18 to 65 years. Diagnoses used clinical symptoms, serum thyroxine and TRAb, thyroid ultrasound and orbital computed tomography. The germline V gene encodes CDR1 SGDLS and CDR2 YYNGEE. Trimming left V 3 bases short and J 4 bases short, with 10 bases between. CDR3 length: 14 amino acids.

Sequencing was performed on peripheral blood or thyroid tissue (not recorded which). The TCR originated in a woman younger than 35 with Graves' hyperthyroidism. The gene calls are TRBV9 and TRBJ2-2, with D possibly TRBD1 on 6 matching bases. The CDR3, as DNA: TGTGCCAGCAGCGGAGGGGGAGTCACCGGGGAGCTGTTTTTT. Translated: CASSGGGVTGELFF.